These 6 T cell receptor beta chains were sequenced from one sample in a study of blood T cell repertoires in COVID-19. The table came from immunoSEQ multiplex PCR; TCRdb's copy has only in-frame clones and leaves some out. In the table there are some 160,000 clones, roughly 85% of which are singletons. Sequencing was performed on PBMCs or T cells enriched from blood (not recorded which). The receptors were sampled from a woman between 65 and 79 years old in a cohort exposed to, infected with or recovered from COVID-19 (not recorded which).

This clone was counted once. The chain couples TRBV11-1 to TRBJ2-4; a possible D gene is TRBD2 (7 bases). The CDR3 covers 16 residues. The germline CDR1 and CDR2 sequences are SGHAT and FQDESV (reference sequence). The V end was cut by 5 bases, the J end by 2 bases, with 16 bases between. The CDR3 DNA follows: TGTGCCAGCAGCCCCTGGGGGGGCGCCTCCAAAAACATTCAGTACTTC. This translates into CASSPWGGASKNIQYF.

The V call is TRBV18, the J call TRBJ1-4, with D tentatively TRBD1 (6 bases). Germline-derived CDR1 and CDR2 are KGHSH and LQKENI. V lost 2 bases to trimming and J lost 1 base, with 8 bases between them. CDR3 size: 15 residues. DNA of the CDR3: TGTGCCAGCTCACCAAGGGGGGGAACTAATGAAAAACTGTTTTTT. Amino acids: CASSPRGGTNEKLFF.

The CDR3 DNA reads as TGTGCCAGCAGCCCCACAGGGGGCCGTTACAATGAGCAGTTCTTC. This encodes CASSPTGGRYNEQFF. The chain is built from TRBV2 and TRBJ2-1, with 9 nucleotides matching TRBD1. The CDR3 spans 15 residues. V lost 6 bases, J lost 4 bases, and 7 bases stayed unmatched. CDR1 is SNHLY, CDR2 FYNNEI, per germline. The full variable domain, its missing parts supplied by reference TRBV2 and TRBJ2-1, is EPEVTQTPSHQVTQMGQEVILRCVPISNHLYFYWYRQILGQKVEFLVSFYNNEISEKSEIFDDQFSVERPDGSNFTLKIRSTKLEDSAMYFCASSPTGGRYNEQFFGPGTRLTVL.

This chain links TRBV4-1 with TRBJ1-2, with a tentative D call TRBD1 (6 bases). The V end was cut by 1 base, the J end by 2 bases, with 14 bases between. CDR1 is MGHRA and CDR2 is YSYEKL in the germline V gene. This CDR3 is built from 16 residues. Written as DNA, the CDR3 is TGCGCCAGCAGCCAAGTTACGTGGACAGAGAACTATGGCTACACCTTC. This gives the protein CASSQVTWTENYGYTF.

In its sample, this clone was seen once. The chain uses TRBV24-1 and TRBJ2-5; possible D gene TRBD1, 6 bases. The germline V and J ends were trimmed by 4 bases and 0 bases, with 14 bases remaining between them. The V gene's germline CDR1 is KGHDR and CDR2 SFDVKD. This CDR3 spans 16 amino acids. The CDR3 nucleotides are TGTGCCACCAGTGACGGGCAGGGGTCCCACCAAGAGACCCAGTACTTC. Translated: CATSDGQGSHQETQYF.

This rearrangement joins TRBV11-3 to TRBJ2-2; TRBD1 matches 8 bases. CDR1 is SGHNT, CDR2 YENEEA, per germline. V lost 1 base, J lost 1 base, and 5 bases stayed unmatched. The CDR3 is made up of 17 amino acids. CDR3 nucleotide sequence: TGTGCCAGCAGCTTAGGCTCCGGGACAGGGAACACCGGGGAGCTGTTTTTT. Translating gives CASSLGSGTGNTGELFF.